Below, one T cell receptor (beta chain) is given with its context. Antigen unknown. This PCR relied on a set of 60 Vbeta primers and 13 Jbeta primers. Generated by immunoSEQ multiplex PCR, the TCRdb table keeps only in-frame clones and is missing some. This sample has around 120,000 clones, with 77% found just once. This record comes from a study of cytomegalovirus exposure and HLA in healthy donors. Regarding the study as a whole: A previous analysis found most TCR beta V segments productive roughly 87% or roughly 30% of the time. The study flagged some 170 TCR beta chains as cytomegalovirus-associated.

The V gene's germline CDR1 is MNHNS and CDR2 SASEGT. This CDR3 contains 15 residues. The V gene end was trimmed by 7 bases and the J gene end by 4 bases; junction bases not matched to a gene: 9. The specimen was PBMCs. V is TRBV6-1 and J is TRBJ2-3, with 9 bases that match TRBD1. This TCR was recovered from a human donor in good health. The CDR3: CASKGGDRAADTQYF. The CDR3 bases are TGTGCCAGCAAAGGGGGGGACAGGGCGGCAGATACGCAGTATTTT.